This TCR beta chain was sequenced during a study of T cell changes during pregnancy in multiple sclerosis. V shed 3 bases and J shed 6 bases, with 8 bases lying between them. The length of the CDR3 is 11 residues. Germline CDR1 SQVTM, CDR2 ANQGSEA. Profiling relied on immunoSEQ multiplex PCR, and the TCRdb table lists in-frame clones only, not all of them. Of 80,000 to 130,000 clones detected, 85% to 95% appear once; the ten largest clones hold approximately 0.88%. The rearrangement uses TRBV29-1 and TRBJ1-1; D gene uncertain. The sample in question was peripheral blood, obtained before pregnancy. The clonotype comes from a female donor with multiple sclerosis, enrolled in a pregnancy study. Here the CDR3 reads CSVEVAAEAFF. CDR3 in DNA: TGCAGCGTTGAGGTAGCCGCTGAAGCTTTCTTT.